This T cell receptor (beta chain) was captured in a study of blood T cells in healthy people across ages. The study's findings and limits: Naive and antigen-experienced cells were not separated, limiting conclusive comparison.

Combining a sample-barcoded 5' primer with a J-beta primer mix, a second PCR ran for 7 to 11 cycles. TCRdb used MiXCR to reprocess the 5' RACE reads, holding one entry per CDR3 protein. Of under 1,000,000 distinct CDR3 sequences in the sample, about 36% are singletons; the top ten hold 10% to 15%. This clonotype was detected only a few times. Its target is not known. Donation came from healthy Caucasian individuals in Russia who were aged about 6 to 95. CDR3 length: 14 amino acids. Germline V CDR1 and CDR2: MDHEN, SYDVKM. Germline trimming cut 3 bases from V and 4 bases from J; bases unmatched to any gene: 4.

The rearrangement uses TRBV28 and TRBJ2-7; 9 nucleotides match TRBD2. This TCR was recovered from a man aged 18-30 years in good health. Input material: blood. The CDR3 DNA sequence: TGTGCCAGCAGTTTGGCGGGGGGGATATACGAGCAGTACTTC. The encoded protein is CASSLAGGIYEQYF.